The 12 T cell receptor beta chains in this list originate from one sample, sequenced in a study of blood T cell repertoires in COVID-19. Libraries were prepared by immunoSEQ multiplex PCR; TCRdb keeps only in-frame clonotypes and omits some of them. The sample has fewer than 150,000 clones, roughly 85% seen once. Source material: peripheral blood. These receptors all stem from a woman aged 55-70 years with COVID-19, enrolled during active disease.

This chain links TRBV19 with TRBJ1-5; D is ambiguous. The CDR3 totals 12 residues. Deletions cut 7 bases from V and 7 bases from J, with 11 bases between. Germline V gene data show CDR1 as LNHDA and CDR2 as SQIVND (reference sequence). Here the CDR3 reads CASTALGQPQHF. CDR3 in DNA: TGTGCCAGTACGGCCCTGGGCCAGCCCCAGCATTTT.

V and J are TRBV5-5 and TRBJ2-1; 9 bases agree with TRBD1. V was clipped by 0 bases and J by 4 bases; unmatched bases: 2. The CDR3 sequence is 15 residues long. The germline V gene encodes CDR1 SGHKS and CDR2 YYEKEE (reference sequence). This chain's CDR3 is CASSLDRGPYNEQFF. The CDR3 DNA follows: TGTGCCAGCAGCTTGGACAGGGGGCCTTACAATGAGCAGTTCTTC.

The rearrangement joins TRBV19 to TRBJ2-2; 7 positions match TRBD1. CDR1 is LNHDA, CDR2 SQIVND, per germline (reference sequence). This CDR3 is built from 14 residues. The trim removed 9 bases at V and 3 bases at J, leaving 7 bases unmatched. CDR3 coding DNA: TGTGCCAGCCGTAGACAGGGTGACACCGGGGAGCTGTTTTTT. It yields the protein CASRRQGDTGELFF.

The V call is TRBV7-8, the J call TRBJ1-5; TRBD1 agrees at 7 bases. The V segment lost 5 bases and the J segment 1 base; nucleotides outside the gene matches: 11. The CDR3 consists of 17 residues. CDR1 is SGHVS and CDR2 is FQNEAQ in the germline V gene. The CDR3 loop is CASSPRGSPLSNQPQHF. Written as DNA, the CDR3 is TGTGCCAGCAGCCCCAGGGGGAGTCCTCTCAGCAATCAGCCCCAGCATTTT. Full variable domain (missing parts from reference TRBV7-8 and TRBJ1-5): GAGVSQSPRYKVAKRGQDVALRCDPISGHVSLFWYQQALGQGPEFLTYFQNEAQLDKSGLPSDRFFAERPEGSVSTLKIQRTQQEDSAVYLCASSPRGSPLSNQPQHFGDGTRLSIL.

A single count supports this clone. The genes are TRBV19 and TRBJ1-4, with a weak D call TRBD1 (6 bases). The CDR3 totals 17 residues. Germline CDR1 is LNHDA and CDR2 is SQIVND (reference sequence). V lost 1 base, J lost 8 bases, and 20 bases lay in between. The CDR3 region has the DNA TGTGCCAGTAGTATAGGTATGGACAGCACGCTCCAAGAAAAACTGTTTTTT. It yields the protein CASSIGMDSTLQEKLFF.

The chain uses TRBV29-1 and TRBJ1-2; D is possibly TRBD1 (5 bases). The germline gives CDR1 SQVTM, CDR2 ANQGSEA. Deletions cut 1 base from V and 3 bases from J, with 12 bases between. The length of the CDR3 is 14 residues. CDR3 residues: CSVEASGTDYGYTF. DNA of the CDR3: TGCAGCGTTGAAGCATCCGGGACTGACTATGGCTACACCTTC.

This chain connects TRBV5-1 to TRBJ1-4; 7 bases are a match to TRBD1. Germline V gene sequence: CDR1 SGHRS, CDR2 YFSETQ. Trimming cost V 0 bases and J 8 bases; bases outside gene matches: 7. This CDR3 spans 15 amino acids. The chain's CDR3 is CASSLVATGEEKLFF. In DNA, the CDR3 is TGCGCCAGCAGCTTGGTGGCTACAGGGGAAGAAAAACTGTTTTTT.

The CDR3, as DNA: TGCGCCAGCAGCCAAGATGACTCCGGTCAGCCCCAGCATTTT. Protein: CASSQDDSGQPQHF. This sequence joins TRBV4-1 and TRBJ1-5; D is unclear. This CDR3 is 14 amino acids long. Looked up from germline, CDR1 is MGHRA and CDR2 is YSYEKL. V was clipped by 0 bases and J by 6 bases, with 9 bases between them.

V and J are TRBV6-5 and TRBJ1-2, with TRBD1 matching 7 bases. This CDR3 has 14 residues. V lost 5 bases to trimming and J lost 6 bases; unmatched junction nucleotides: 9. Germline values: CDR1 MNHEY, CDR2 SVGAGI. The CDR3 DNA reads as TGTGCCAGCAGTAAGAGACAGGGATCTGATGGCTACACCTTC. It yields the protein CASSKRQGSDGYTF.

This chain joins TRBV4-2 and TRBJ1-2, with D uncertain. The CDR3 loop spans 13 amino acids. CDR1 is LGHNA, CDR2 YNFKEQ, per germline. Trimming took off 0 bases at V and 2 bases at J, with 4 bases between the two ends. The CDR3 sequence is CASSQEENYGYTF. The CDR3 bases are TGTGCCAGCAGCCAAGAAGAGAACTATGGCTACACCTTC.

The J gene is TRBJ1-4, the V gene TRBV7-9; D possibly corresponds to TRBD1 (6 bases). The CDR3 length is 17 residues. Germline V gene sequence: CDR1 SEHNR, CDR2 FQNEAQ (reference sequence). V lost 4 bases, J lost 0 bases, and 15 bases lay in between. Here the CDR3 DNA reads TGTGCCAGCAGCTCCGGACAGTCGTATGCAACTAATGAAAAACTGTTTTTT. Translation gives CASSSGQSYATNEKLFF.

This chain uses TRBV20-1 with TRBJ2-5; D is unclear. Trimming shortened V by 7 bases and J by 4 bases, and 7 bases separated the two germline ends. This CDR3 has 10 amino acids. In germline, CDR1 is DFQATT, CDR2 SNEGSKA (reference sequence). The CDR3, as DNA: TGCAGTGTGTTCGTAGAGACCCAGTACTTC. Amino acid sequence: CSVFVETQYF.